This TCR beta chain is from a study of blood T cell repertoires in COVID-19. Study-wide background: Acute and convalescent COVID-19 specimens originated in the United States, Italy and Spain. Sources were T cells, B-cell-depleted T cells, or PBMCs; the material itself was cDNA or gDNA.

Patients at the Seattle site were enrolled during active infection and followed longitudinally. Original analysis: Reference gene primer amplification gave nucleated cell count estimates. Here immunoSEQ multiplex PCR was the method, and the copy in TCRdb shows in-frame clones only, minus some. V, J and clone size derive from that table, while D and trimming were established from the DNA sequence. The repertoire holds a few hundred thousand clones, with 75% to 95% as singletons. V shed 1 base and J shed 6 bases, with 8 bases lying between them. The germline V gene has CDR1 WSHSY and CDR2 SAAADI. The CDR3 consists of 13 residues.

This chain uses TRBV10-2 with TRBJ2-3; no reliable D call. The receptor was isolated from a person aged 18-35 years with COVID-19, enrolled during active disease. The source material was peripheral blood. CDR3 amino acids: CASSEWAVDTQYF. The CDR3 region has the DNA TGCGCCAGCAGTGAGTGGGCTGTCGATACGCAGTATTTT.